Described below is a single T cell receptor beta chain sequence and its context. The CDR3 length is 16 residues. After removal of 4 bases from V and 3 bases from J, the junction contained 9 bases not matched to a gene. Germline V gives CDR1 SGHRS, CDR2 YFSETQ. This entry is derived from a study of shared clonotypes between healthy human individuals. Assay used: immunoSEQ multiplex PCR; TCRdb lists only in-frame clones, some missing. The table has some 1 million clones, about 75% seen once. The chain uses TRBV5-1 and TRBJ2-2, with 7 bases identical to TRBD1. This TCR was sampled from a man between 18 and 29 years old in good health. Sequenced: memory CD4+ T cells sorted from blood. The subset was: CD45RA-negative fraction. Here the CDR3 reads CASSPDRVPHTGELFF. For the CDR3, the DNA is TGCGCCAGCAGCCCCGACAGGGTTCCGCACACCGGGGAGCTGTTTTTT.